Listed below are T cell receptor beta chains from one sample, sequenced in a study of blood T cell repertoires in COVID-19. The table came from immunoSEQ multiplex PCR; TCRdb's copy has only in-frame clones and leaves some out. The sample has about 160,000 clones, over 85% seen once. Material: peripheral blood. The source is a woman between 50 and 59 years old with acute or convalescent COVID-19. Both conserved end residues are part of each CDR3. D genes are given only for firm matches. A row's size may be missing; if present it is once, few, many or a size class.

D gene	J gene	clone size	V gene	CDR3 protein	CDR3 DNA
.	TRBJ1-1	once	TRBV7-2	CASSLARGGDTEAFF	TGTGCCAGCAGCTTAGCGCGCGGGGGGGACACTGAAGCTTTCTTT
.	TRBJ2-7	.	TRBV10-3	CAISEGQGPYEQYF	TGTGCCATCAGTGAGGGCCAGGGCCCCTACGAGCAGTACTTC
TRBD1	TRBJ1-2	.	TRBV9	CASSERGQGRGYTF	TGTGCCAGCAGTGAAAGGGGACAGGGCCGAGGCTACACCTTC
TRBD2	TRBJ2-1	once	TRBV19	CASSIVSGRTNEQFF	TGTGCCAGTAGTATAGTTAGCGGGAGAACCAATGAGCAGTTCTTC
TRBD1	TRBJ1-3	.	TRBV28	CASSLIQGKGNTIYF	TGTGCCAGCAGTTTAATACAGGGGAAAGGAAACACCATATATTTT
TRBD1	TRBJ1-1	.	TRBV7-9	CASSSGQYTEAFF	TGTGCCAGCAGCTCGGGACAGTACACTGAAGCTTTCTTT
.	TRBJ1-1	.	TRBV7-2	CASSSGPNTEAFF	TGTGCCAGCAGCTCTGGGCCGAACACTGAAGCTTTCTTT
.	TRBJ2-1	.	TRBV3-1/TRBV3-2	CASSQEARGSGEQFF	TGTGCCAGCAGCCAAGAAGCGCGAGGGAGCGGCGAGCAGTTCTTC
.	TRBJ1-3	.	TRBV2	CASTELGPSGNTIYF	TGTGCCAGCACTGAACTGGGCCCCTCTGGAAACACCATATATTTT
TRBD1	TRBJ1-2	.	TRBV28	CASSFGEGRGHHGYTF	TGTGCCAGCAGTTTTGGGGAGGGCAGGGGGCATCATGGCTACACCTTC
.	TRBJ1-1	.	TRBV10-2	CASTNGGARTEAFF	TGCGCCAGCACGAACGGGGGGGCGAGGACTGAAGCTTTCTTT
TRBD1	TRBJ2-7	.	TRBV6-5	CASSTGTGSSYEQYF	TGTGCCAGCAGTACCGGGACAGGGTCCTCCTACGAGCAGTACTTC
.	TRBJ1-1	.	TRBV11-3	CASSLGPNTEAFF	TGTGCCAGCAGCCTGGGGCCGAACACTGAAGCTTTCTTT
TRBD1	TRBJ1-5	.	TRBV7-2	CASSLGINRGTYNQPQHF	TGTGCCAGCAGCCTCGGGATTAACAGGGGTACCTACAATCAGCCCCAGCATTTT
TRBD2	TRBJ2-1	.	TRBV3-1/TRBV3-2	CASSPTGTTYNEQFF	TGTGCCAGCAGTCCTACCGGGACTACCTACAATGAGCAGTTCTTC
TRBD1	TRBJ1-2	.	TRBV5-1	CASSHGTGALQNYGYTF	TGCGCCAGCAGCCATGGGACAGGGGCTCTACAAAACTATGGCTACACCTTC
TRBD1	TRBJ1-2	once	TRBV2	CASTTTGTYGYTF	TGTGCCAGCACCACGACAGGGACCTATGGCTACACCTTC
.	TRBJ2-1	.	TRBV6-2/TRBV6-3	CASSYPPRDNEQFF	TGTGCCAGCAGTTATCCCCCTAGAGACAATGAGCAGTTCTTC
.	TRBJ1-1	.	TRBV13	CASSLLLSTEAFF	TGTGCCAGCAGCTTACTCCTGAGCACTGAAGCTTTCTTT
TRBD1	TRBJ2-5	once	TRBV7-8	CASSRDRGETQYF	TGTGCCAGCAGCAGGGACAGGGGTGAGACCCAGTACTTC
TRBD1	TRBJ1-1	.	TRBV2	CASSRDRESEAFF	TGTGCCAGCAGCCGGGACAGGGAATCTGAAGCTTTCTTT
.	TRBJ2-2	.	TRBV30	CAWSEDRNTGELFF	TGTGCCTGGAGCGAGGACAGAAACACCGGGGAGCTGTTTTTT
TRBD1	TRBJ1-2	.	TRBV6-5	CASSYSGQEGGYGYTF	TGTGCCAGCAGTTACTCGGGACAGGAAGGGGGCTATGGCTACACCTTC